These 13 T cell receptor beta chains were sequenced from one sample in a study of blood T cells in healthy people across ages. With a J-beta primer mix and a sample-barcoded 5' primer, a second PCR ran about 6 to 11 cycles. In TCRdb, the 5' RACE reads were re-called with MiXCR into one record per CDR3 protein. This table holds around 1,500,000 distinct CDR3 sequences, about 40% found once. The material sequenced was blood. These receptors all come from a woman aged 18 to 35 in good health.

Here the CDR3 reads CASSADRGIQETQYF. DNA for the CDR3: TGTGCCAGCAGCGCGGACAGGGGAATCCAAGAGACCCAGTACTTC. This sequence joins TRBV7-7 and TRBJ2-7, with 9 bases lining up with TRBD1. The DNA end is more similar to TRBJ2-5, so the J call may be wrong. This CDR3 is 15 amino acids long. In germline, CDR1 is SSHAT, CDR2 FNYEAQ (reference sequence).

The chain joins TRBV12-3 or TRBV12-4 to TRBJ2-1, with 9 bases lining up with TRBD2. The CDR3 covers 17 residues. The trim removed 6 bases at V and 7 bases at J, leaving 16 bases unmatched. Here the CDR3 DNA reads TGTGCCAGCAGCCGGGGGACTAGCAGGAGGCGCCGGAATGAGCAGTTCTTC. This codes for CASSRGTSRRRRNEQFF.

In this sample, this clonotype turned up a few times. The CDR3 spells CAISDPGTDPTDTQYF. DNA of the CDR3: TGTGCCATCAGTGACCCAGGGACGGACCCTACAGATACGCAGTATTTT. V and J are TRBV10-3 and TRBJ2-3, with D perhaps assigned TRBD1 or TRBD2 (5 bases each). The germline V and J ends were trimmed by 3 bases and 3 bases, with 16 bases remaining between them. The CDR3 is 16 amino acids. Per the germline V gene, CDR1 is ENHRY and CDR2 is SYGVKD.

The J gene is TRBJ2-1, the V gene TRBV11-2; TRBD2 matches at 12 bases. Trimming removed 5 bases from V and 10 bases from J; junction bases left unmatched: 6. Germline CDR1 is SGHAT and CDR2 is FQNNGV. The CDR3 is 14 residues long. CDR3 loop: CASSRLAGVREQFF. The CDR3 DNA is TGTGCCAGCAGCCGACTAGCGGGAGTAAGGGAGCAGTTCTTC.

This clonotype was seen a few times. The chain combines TRBV6-1 with TRBJ1-2; the D is unclear. V was cut by 6 bases and J by 3 bases, with 5 bases left in between. In germline, CDR1 is MNHNS, CDR2 SASEGT. This CDR3 is 11 amino acids long. CDR3 amino acids: CASRPDYGYTF. As DNA, the CDR3 is TGTGCCAGCAGGCCGGACTATGGCTACACCTTC.

This chain uses TRBV18 with TRBJ2-3; a weak D match, TRBD2 (5 bases). Germline assignment: CDR1 KGHSH and CDR2 LQKENI. V lost 4 bases and J lost 0, with 20 bases in between. The CDR3 is 18 residues long. DNA of the CDR3: TGTGCCAGCTCACGTGGCGGGTTGAGCCGAACTAGCACAGATACGCAGTATTTT. Translated, it gives CASSRGGLSRTSTDTQYF. The full variable domain, completed using reference TRBV18 and TRBJ2-3, is NAGVMQNPRHLVRRRGQEARLRCSPMKGHSHVYWYRQLPEEGLKFMVYLQKENIIDESGMPKERFSAEFPKEGPSILRIQQVVRGDSAAYFCASSRGGLSRTSTDTQYFGPGTRLTVL.

V usage is TRBV2 and J usage is TRBJ2-4; TRBD1 matches 10 bases. The J call may be mistaken, given a closer DNA end match to TRBJ2-7. The germline V gene encodes CDR1 SNHLY and CDR2 FYNNEI. The CDR3 runs 15 residues. The CDR3 region is CASSLVTGGGTEQYF. CDR3 DNA sequence: TGTGCCAGCAGCTTAGTGACAGGGGGCGGGACCGAGCAGTACTTC.

The chain joins TRBV7-9 to TRBJ1-1; no clear D. Per the germline V gene, CDR1 is SEHNR and CDR2 is FQNEAQ (reference sequence). The V end was cut by 6 bases, the J end by 7 bases, with 15 bases between. This CDR3 region has 13 residues. The CDR3 loop reads CASSYFDGSEAFF. CDR3 coding DNA: TGTGCCAGCAGTTATTTTGACGGAAGTGAAGCTTTCTTT.

This clonotype appeared a few times. The chain joins TRBV5-1 to TRBJ2-5; no definite D call. The germline V gene encodes CDR1 SGHRS and CDR2 YFSETQ. The CDR3 consists of 14 residues. V was shortened by 4 bases and J by 4 bases, with 14 bases between the two germline ends. The CDR3, as DNA: TGCGCCAGCAGCCCGGATGTTGCCGGAGAGACCCAGTACTTC. As protein: CASSPDVAGETQYF.

J is TRBJ2-7 and V is TRBV20-1; TRBD1 might be the D (6 bases). The germline CDR1 and CDR2 sequences are DFQATT and SNEGSKA (reference sequence). Trimming took off 1 base at V and 0 bases at J, with 13 bases between the two ends. CDR3 size: 15 residues. The CDR3 DNA follows: TGCAGTGCTAGAGTTCTGGGGGCCAGCTCCTACGAGCAGTACTTC. Protein sequence: CSARVLGASSYEQYF.

J is TRBJ1-1 and V is TRBV9; tentatively, D is TRBD1 (5 bases). CDR1 is SGDLS and CDR2 is YYNGEE in the germline V gene. This CDR3 region has 16 residues. V dropped 0 bases and J dropped 3 bases, with 15 bases sitting between them. The CDR3 DNA reads as TGTGCCAGCAGCGTAGGCGTCCCGGGACCTCACACTGAAGCTTTCTTT. It yields the protein CASSVGVPGPHTEAFF.

The rearrangement uses TRBV5-5 and TRBJ2-7, with TRBD2 matching 9 bases. With 4 bases clipped from V and 7 bases from J, the junction kept 6 bases outside the gene matches. Germline lookup yields CDR1 SGHKS and CDR2 YYEKEE (reference sequence). This CDR3 contains 13 residues. CDR3 DNA: TGTGCCAGCAGCCCCGGGACTAGCCGTGAGCAGTACTTC. As protein: CASSPGTSREQYF.

This clonotype was detected only a few times. This sequence joins TRBV5-1 and TRBJ2-7; the D gene could be TRBD1 or TRBD2 (5 bases each). V was pared by 5 bases and J by 7 bases, with 13 bases between. The CDR3 is 12 residues long. CDR1 and CDR2 (germline): SGHRS, YFSETQ. The CDR3 sequence: CASSGGRLEQYF. The CDR3 coding sequence is TGCGCCAGCAGTGGGGGACGTCTTGAGCAGTACTTC.